This T cell receptor beta chain was captured by sequencing in a study of Ad26.COV2.S vaccination and SARS-CoV-2 variants. TCRdb's copy holds only in-frame clones and misses some; the assay was immunoSEQ multiplex PCR. Here the sample spans 350,000 to 400,000 clones, 89% being singletons. Whole-study findings and limits: Compared with placebo recipients, vaccine recipients had higher spike-specific TCR breadth.

Points on this clone: Its antigen is undetermined.

CDR1 is SGHVS, CDR2 FQNEAQ, per germline. This CDR3 is 14 amino acids long. V lost 6 bases to trimming and J lost 3 bases, with 11 bases between them. The treatment is: over 15 received Ad26.COV2.S at low or high dose, single or two shots; about 5 received placebo; per-sample allocation not given. The study sampled participants on day 63 after the first vaccine or placebo injection. J is TRBJ2-2 and V is TRBV7-8; TRBD2 might be the D (5 bases). The sample was peripheral blood, taken in a trial of Ad26.COV2.S vaccine versus placebo. This receptor was obtained from a person aged 18-65 years who received the Ad26.COV2.S COVID-19 vaccine or a placebo. CDR3 residues: CASRLDRYTGELFF. The CDR3 DNA is TGTGCCAGCAGACTAGACCGCTACACCGGGGAGCTGTTTTTT. The whole variable domain, filled in from reference TRBV7-8 and TRBJ2-2, reads GAGVSQSPRYKVAKRGQDVALRCDPISGHVSLFWYQQALGQGPEFLTYFQNEAQLDKSGLPSDRFFAERPEGSVSTLKIQRTQQEDSAVYLCASRLDRYTGELFFGEGSRLTVL.